This T cell receptor (beta chain) appears in the sequencing data of a study of T cell clusters in autoimmune cytopenias. General study results and limits: TRB repertoire shifts in secondary cytopenia and chronic lymphocytic leukemia mostly reflected lymphoma, not autoimmunity. Exclusive TRB clusters were about 3-fold more numerous in healthy donors than in active autoimmune hepatitis.

With respect to this clonotype: Its antigen is still unknown.

Each sample's input was about 270 ng genomic DNA, 35,000 to 40,000 genome equivalents. TRB rearrangements were amplified by touch-down multiplex PCR with mixed TRB-A/B primers. TCRdb re-called the multiplex PCR reads and catalogs CDR3 proteins one per entry, DNA excluded. Its table records over 7,500 distinct CDR3 sequences. This CDR3 has 14 amino acids. CDR1 and CDR2 from the germline V gene are SGHTA and FQGNSA. The origin of this receptor is a human donor with an autoimmune cytopenia or autoimmune hepatitis (not recorded which). This chain uses TRBV7-2 with TRBJ2-5; TCRdb's D gene call, TRBD1, goes unchecked for lack of DNA. Material for sequencing was peripheral blood. The CDR3 sequence: CASSPGRGGETQYF. Full variable domain (remainder filled in from reference TRBV7-2 and TRBJ2-5): GAGVSQSPSNKVTEKGKDVELRCDPISGHTALYWYRQSLGQGLEFLIYFQGNSAPDKSGLPSDRFSAERTGGSVSTLTIQRTQQEDSAVYLCASSPGRGGETQYFGPGTRLLVL.